This T cell receptor (beta chain) was identified in a study of blood T cell repertoires in COVID-19. Generated by immunoSEQ multiplex PCR, the TCRdb table keeps only in-frame clones and is missing some. The sample includes fewer than 400,000 clones, 80% to 90% seen only once; the top ten take about 8.9%. Material for sequencing was PBMCs or T cells enriched from blood (not recorded which). This receptor was taken from a woman between 18 and 30 years old who had recovered from COVID-19.

The CDR3 coding sequence is TGTGCCAGCGCAGGGGTTGGGAATCAGCCCCAGCATTTT. As protein: CASAGVGNQPQHF. The chain has TRBV6-5 and TRBJ1-5; possibly TRBD1 for D (6 bases). This CDR3 region has 13 residues. CDR1 and CDR2 from the germline V gene are MNHEY and SVGAGI. Trimming removed 8 bases at V and 4 bases at J, with 12 bases between.